This is a list of T cell receptor beta chains from one sample in a study of OX40 agonist ivuxolimab in advanced cancers. Here immunoSEQ multiplex PCR was the method, and the copy in TCRdb shows in-frame clones only, minus some. The sample carries tens of thousands of clones, about nine tenths recorded once. Specimen: CD4+ or CD8+ T cells sorted from blood, collected in a trial of the OX40 agonist ivuxolimab. The receptor source for this set is an adult with an advanced solid tumor such as melanoma, head and neck, liver or kidney cancer. Each CDR3 is given with its conserved first and last residue. D genes are given only for firm matches. Clone size is stated in some rows and not others, as once, few, many or a class when expanded.

d_call	clone_size	v_call	j_call	cdr3_aa	cdr3_nt
.	.	TRBV7-8	TRBJ2-5	CASSFVAGKYQETQYF	TGTGCCAGCAGCTTTGTTGCGGGGAAGTACCAAGAGACCCAGTACTTC
.	.	TRBV28	TRBJ2-3	CASRAPKRTDTQYF	TGTGCCAGCAGAGCCCCTAAACGCACAGATACGCAGTATTTT
.	few	TRBV27	TRBJ1-2	CASSLRGRSNYGYTF	TGTGCCAGCAGTTTAAGAGGCAGGTCTAACTATGGCTACACCTTC
.	.	TRBV7-2	TRBJ2-5	CASSLDRERVGTQYF	TGTGCCAGCAGCTTAGACAGAGAGAGGGTGGGGACCCAGTACTTC
TRBD2	.	TRBV28	TRBJ2-1	CASSLIGLAGIYNEQFF	TGTGCCAGCAGTTTAATAGGACTAGCGGGTATCTACAATGAGCAGTTCTTC
.	.	TRBV2	TRBJ2-4	CASSELGQAKNIQYF	TGTGCCAGCAGTGAACTAGGACAGGCCAAAAACATTCAGTACTTC
TRBD2	.	TRBV7-7	TRBJ2-2	CASSRRTSQYNTGELFF	TGTGCTAGCAGCAGAAGGACTAGCCAGTACAACACCGGGGAGCTGTTTTTT
TRBD1	.	TRBV2	TRBJ2-5	CATAGQGAQETQYF	TGTGCCACCGCGGGACAGGGGGCCCAAGAGACCCAGTACTTC
.	once	TRBV11-2	TRBJ2-1	CASSPRNEQFF	TGTGCCAGCAGCCCGCGCAATGAGCAGTTCTTC
.	.	TRBV27	TRBJ2-3	CASRFLVGLGTDTQYF	TGTGCCAGCAGGTTTTTGGTGGGCCTTGGCACAGATACGCAGTATTTT
.	.	TRBV12-5	TRBJ2-1	CASGLRLQSYNEQFF	TGTGCTAGTGGTTTGAGGCTTCAATCCTACAATGAGCAGTTCTTC
.	.	TRBV13	TRBJ1-6	CASSLTGSLSSYNSPLHF	TGTGCCAGCAGCCTAACAGGGTCGTTGAGCTCCTATAATTCACCCCTCCACTTT
.	.	TRBV6-6	TRBJ2-3	CASRARETDTQYF	TGTGCCAGCAGAGCTAGGGAAACAGATACGCAGTATTTT
.	.	TRBV28	TRBJ2-1	CASKQRANEQFF	TGTGCCAGCAAACAGAGGGCCAATGAGCAGTTCTTC